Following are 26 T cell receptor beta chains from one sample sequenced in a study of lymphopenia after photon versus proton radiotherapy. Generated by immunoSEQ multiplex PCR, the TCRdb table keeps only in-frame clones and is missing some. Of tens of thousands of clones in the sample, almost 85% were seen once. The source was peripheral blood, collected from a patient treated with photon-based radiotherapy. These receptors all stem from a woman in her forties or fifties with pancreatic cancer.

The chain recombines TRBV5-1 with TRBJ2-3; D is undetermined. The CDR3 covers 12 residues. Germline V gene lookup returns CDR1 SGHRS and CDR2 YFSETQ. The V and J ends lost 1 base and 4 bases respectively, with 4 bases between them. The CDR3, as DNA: TGCGCCAGCAGCTTGATCGCAGATACGCAGTATTTT. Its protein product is CASSLIADTQYF.

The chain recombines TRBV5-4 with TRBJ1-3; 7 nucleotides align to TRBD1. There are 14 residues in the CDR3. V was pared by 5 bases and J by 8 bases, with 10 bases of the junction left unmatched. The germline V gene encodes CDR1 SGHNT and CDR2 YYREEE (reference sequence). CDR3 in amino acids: CASRQPGQIYTIYF. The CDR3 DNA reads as TGTGCCAGCAGACAACCGGGACAGATTTACACCATATATTTT.

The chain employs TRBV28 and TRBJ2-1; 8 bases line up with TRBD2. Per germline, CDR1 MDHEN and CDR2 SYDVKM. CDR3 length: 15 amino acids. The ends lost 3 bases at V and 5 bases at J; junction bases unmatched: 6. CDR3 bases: TGTGCCAGCAGTTTGGAACTAGCGGTAAACAATGAGCAGTTCTTC. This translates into CASSLELAVNNEQFF.

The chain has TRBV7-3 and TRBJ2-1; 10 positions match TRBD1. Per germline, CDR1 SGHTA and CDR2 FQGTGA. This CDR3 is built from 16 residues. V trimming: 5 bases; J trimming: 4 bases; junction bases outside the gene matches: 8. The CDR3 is CASSPAGTGVYNEQFF. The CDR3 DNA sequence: TGTGCCAGCAGCCCCGCCGGGACAGGGGTTTACAATGAGCAGTTCTTC.

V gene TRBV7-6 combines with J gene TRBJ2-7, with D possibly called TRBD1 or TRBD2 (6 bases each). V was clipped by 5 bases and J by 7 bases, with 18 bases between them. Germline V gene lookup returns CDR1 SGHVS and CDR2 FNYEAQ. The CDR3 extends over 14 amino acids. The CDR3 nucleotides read TGTGCCAGCAGCCCAGGGGCCGGGGGAACTGAGCAGTACTTC. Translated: CASSPGAGGTEQYF.

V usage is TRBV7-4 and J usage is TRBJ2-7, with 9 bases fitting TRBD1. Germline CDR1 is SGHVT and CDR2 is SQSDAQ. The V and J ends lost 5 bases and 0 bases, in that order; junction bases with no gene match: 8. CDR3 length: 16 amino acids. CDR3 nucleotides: TGTGCCAGCAGCAGACAGGGACAGGGTTTCTCCTACGAGCAGTACTTC. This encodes CASSRQGQGFSYEQYF.

The CDR3 nucleotides read TGCGCCAGCAGCTGGGGACAGGGGAACACTGAAGCTTTCTTT. Amino acids: CASSWGQGNTEAFF. The chain joins TRBV5-1 to TRBJ1-1; TRBD1 aligns across 9 bases. V lost 3 bases, J lost 1 base, and 1 base stayed unmatched. Germline V gives CDR1 SGHRS, CDR2 YFSETQ. This CDR3 contains 14 residues.

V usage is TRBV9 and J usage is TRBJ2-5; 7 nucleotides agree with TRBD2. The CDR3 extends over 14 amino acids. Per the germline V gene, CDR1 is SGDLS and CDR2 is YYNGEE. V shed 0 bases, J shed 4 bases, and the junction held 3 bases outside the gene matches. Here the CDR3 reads CASSVGGGLETQYF. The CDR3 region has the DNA TGTGCCAGCAGCGTAGGCGGGGGATTAGAGACCCAGTACTTC.

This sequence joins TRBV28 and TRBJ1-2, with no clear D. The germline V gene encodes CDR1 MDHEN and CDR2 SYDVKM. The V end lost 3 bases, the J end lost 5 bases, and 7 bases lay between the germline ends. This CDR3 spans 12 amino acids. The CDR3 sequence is CASSFGQYGYTF. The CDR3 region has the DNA TGTGCCAGCAGTTTCGGGCAGTATGGCTACACCTTC.

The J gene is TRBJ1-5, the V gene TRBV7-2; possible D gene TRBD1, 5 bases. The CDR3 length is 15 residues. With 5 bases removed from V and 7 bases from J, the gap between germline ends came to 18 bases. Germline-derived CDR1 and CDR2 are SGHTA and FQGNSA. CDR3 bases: TGTGCCAGCAGCCGCGGCGACAGCCCGGGGCAGCCCCAGCATTTT. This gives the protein CASSRGDSPGQPQHF.

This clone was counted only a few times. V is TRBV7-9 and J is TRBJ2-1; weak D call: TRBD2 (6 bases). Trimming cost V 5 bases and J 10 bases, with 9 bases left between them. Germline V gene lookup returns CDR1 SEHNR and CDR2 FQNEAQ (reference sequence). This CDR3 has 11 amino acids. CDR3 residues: CASSRLDEQFF. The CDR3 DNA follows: TGTGCCAGCAGCCGACTAGACGAGCAGTTCTTC.

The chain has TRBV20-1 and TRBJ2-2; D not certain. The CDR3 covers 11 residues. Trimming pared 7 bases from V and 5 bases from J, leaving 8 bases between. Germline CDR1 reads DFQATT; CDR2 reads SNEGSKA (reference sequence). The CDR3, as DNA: TGCAGTGTCAAGAGAACCGGGGAGCTGTTTTTT. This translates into CSVKRTGELFF.

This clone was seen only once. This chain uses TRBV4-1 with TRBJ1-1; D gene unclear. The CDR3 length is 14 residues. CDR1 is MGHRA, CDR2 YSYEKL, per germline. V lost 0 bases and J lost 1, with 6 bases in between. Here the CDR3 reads CASSQDSRNTEAFF. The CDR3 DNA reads TGCGCCAGCAGCCAAGATAGCAGGAACACTGAAGCTTTCTTT.

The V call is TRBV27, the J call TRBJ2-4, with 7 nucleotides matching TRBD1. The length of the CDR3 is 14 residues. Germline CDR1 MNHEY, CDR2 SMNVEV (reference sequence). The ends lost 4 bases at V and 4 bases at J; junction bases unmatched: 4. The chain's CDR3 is CASSSATGKNIQYF. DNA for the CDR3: TGTGCCAGCAGTTCCGCGACAGGGAAAAACATTCAGTACTTC.

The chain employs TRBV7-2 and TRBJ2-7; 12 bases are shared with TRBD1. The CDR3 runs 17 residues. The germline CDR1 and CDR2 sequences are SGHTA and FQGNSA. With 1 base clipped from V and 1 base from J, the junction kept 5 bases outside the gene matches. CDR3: CASSLGRDRGLSYEQYF. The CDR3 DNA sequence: TGTGCCAGCAGCTTAGGCCGGGACAGGGGGCTATCCTACGAGCAGTACTTC.

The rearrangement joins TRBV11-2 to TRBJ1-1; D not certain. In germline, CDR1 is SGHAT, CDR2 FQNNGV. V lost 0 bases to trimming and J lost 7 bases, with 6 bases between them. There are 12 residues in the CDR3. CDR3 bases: TGTGCCAGCAGCTTAGAAGGAATTGAAGCTTTCTTT. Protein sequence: CASSLEGIEAFF. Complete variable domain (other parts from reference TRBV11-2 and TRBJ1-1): EAGVAQSPRYKIIEKRQSVAFWCNPISGHATLYWYQQILGQGPKLLIQFQNNGVVDDSQLPKDRFSAERLKGVDSTLKIQPAKLEDSAVYLCASSLEGIEAFFGQGTRLTVV.

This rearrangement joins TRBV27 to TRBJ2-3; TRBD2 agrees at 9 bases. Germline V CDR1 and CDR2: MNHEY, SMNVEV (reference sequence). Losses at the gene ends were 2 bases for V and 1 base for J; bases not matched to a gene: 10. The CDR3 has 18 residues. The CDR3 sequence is CASSLRASGIGGTDTQYF. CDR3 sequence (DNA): TGTGCCAGCAGTTTAAGGGCTAGCGGGATAGGCGGCACAGATACGCAGTATTTT.

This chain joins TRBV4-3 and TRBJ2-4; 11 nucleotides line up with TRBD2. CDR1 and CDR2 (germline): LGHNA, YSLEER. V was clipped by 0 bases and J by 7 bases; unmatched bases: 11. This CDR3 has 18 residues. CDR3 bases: TGCGCCAGCAGCCAAGATAGGATGGCACTAGCGGGAGCGAACATTCAGTACTTC. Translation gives CASSQDRMALAGANIQYF.

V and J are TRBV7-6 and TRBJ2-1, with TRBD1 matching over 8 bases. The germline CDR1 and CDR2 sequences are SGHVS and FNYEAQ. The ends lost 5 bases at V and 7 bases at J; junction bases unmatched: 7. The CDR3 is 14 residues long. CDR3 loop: CASSPGQEGNEQFF. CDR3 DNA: TGTGCCAGCAGCCCGGGACAGGAGGGGAATGAGCAGTTCTTC. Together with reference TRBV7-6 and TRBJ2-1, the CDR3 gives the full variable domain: GAGVSQSPRYKVTKRGQDVALRCDPISGHVSLYWYRQALGQGPEFLTYFNYEAQQDKSGLPNDRFSAERPEGSISTLTIQRTEQRDSAMYRCASSPGQEGNEQFFGPGTRLTVL.

CDR3 in DNA: TGCGCCAGCAGCTTCGGAGGGAACACCGGGGAGCTGTTTTTT. Translating it yields CASSFGGNTGELFF. The chain links TRBV5-1 to TRBJ2-2, with D possibly TRBD2 on 5 matching bases. Germline CDR1 and CDR2: SGHRS and YFSETQ. Between the trimmed V and J ends, which lost 2 bases and 1 base, there was a span of 6 bases. The CDR3 spans 14 residues. The variable domain in full, with the rest retrieved from reference TRBV5-1 and TRBJ2-2, is KAGVTQTPRYLIKTRGQQVTLSCSPISGHRSVSWYQQTPGQGLQFLFEYFSETQRNKGNFPGRFSGRQFSNSRSEMNVSTLELGDSALYLCASSFGGNTGELFFGEGSRLTVL.

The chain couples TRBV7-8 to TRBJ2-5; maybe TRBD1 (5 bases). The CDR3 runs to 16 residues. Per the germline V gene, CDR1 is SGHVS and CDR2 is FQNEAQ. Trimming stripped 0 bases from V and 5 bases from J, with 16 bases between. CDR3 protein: CASSLATDNVVETQYF. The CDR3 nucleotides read TGTGCCAGCAGCTTAGCGACAGATAACGTAGTGGAGACCCAGTACTTC.

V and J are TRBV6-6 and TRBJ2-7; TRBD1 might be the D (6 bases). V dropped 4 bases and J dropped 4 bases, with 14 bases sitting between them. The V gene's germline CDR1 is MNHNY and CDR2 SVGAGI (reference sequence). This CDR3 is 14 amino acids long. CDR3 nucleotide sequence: TGTGCCAGCAGTTTCACACAGGGTCGATACGAGCAGTACTTC. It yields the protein CASSFTQGRYEQYF.

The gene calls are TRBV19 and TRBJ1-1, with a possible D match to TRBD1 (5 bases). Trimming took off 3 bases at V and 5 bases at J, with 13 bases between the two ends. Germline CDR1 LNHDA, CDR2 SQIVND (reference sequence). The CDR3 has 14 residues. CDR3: CASSIGQGKTEAFF. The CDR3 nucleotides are TGTGCCAGTAGTATTGGGCAGGGTAAAACTGAAGCTTTCTTT. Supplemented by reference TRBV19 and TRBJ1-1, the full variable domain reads DGGITQSPKYLFRKEGQNVTLSCEQNLNHDAMYWYRQDPGQGLRLIYYSQIVNDFQKGDIAEGYSVSREKKESFPLTVTSAQKNPTAFYLCASSIGQGKTEAFFGQGTRLTVV.

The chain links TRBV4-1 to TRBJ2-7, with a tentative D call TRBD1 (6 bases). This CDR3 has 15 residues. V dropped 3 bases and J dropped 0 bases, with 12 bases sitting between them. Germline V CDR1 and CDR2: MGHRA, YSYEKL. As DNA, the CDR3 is TGCGCCAGCAGCCAGGACAGCGGAAGCTCCTACGAGCAGTACTTC. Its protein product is CASSQDSGSSYEQYF.

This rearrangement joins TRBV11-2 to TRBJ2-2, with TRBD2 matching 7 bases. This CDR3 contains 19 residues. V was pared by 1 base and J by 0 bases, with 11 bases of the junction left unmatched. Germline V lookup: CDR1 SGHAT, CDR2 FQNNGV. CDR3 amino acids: CASSLGPTSVTTNTGELFF. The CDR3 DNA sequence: TGTGCCAGCAGCTTAGGCCCTACTAGCGTTACAACGAACACCGGGGAGCTGTTTTTT.

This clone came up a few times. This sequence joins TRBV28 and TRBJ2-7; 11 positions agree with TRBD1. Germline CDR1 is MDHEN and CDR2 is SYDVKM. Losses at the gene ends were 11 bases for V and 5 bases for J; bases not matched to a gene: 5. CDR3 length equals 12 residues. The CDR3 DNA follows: TGTGCCCTTAAGGGACAGGGGGACGAGCAGTACTTC. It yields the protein CALKGQGDEQYF.